One T cell receptor (beta chain) is described in this entry. The target antigen is unknown. This sample stems from a study of T cell responses to AZD1222 COVID-19 vaccine. Study-level findings and limits: Seropositive status at baseline applied to only 6 or 7 AZD1222 recipients.

The repertoire was sequenced with immunoSEQ multiplex PCR; TCRdb's copy has only in-frame clones and lacks some. The sample lists about 260,000 clones; approximately 93% were seen once. Trimming shortened V by 3 bases and J by 8 bases, and 10 bases separated the two germline ends. The CDR3 contains 12 residues. The germline CDR1 and CDR2 sequences are KGHSH and LQKENI. V is TRBV18 and J is TRBJ1-2; D is unclear. This TCR came from an adult in good health. This material consisted of peripheral blood, taken on day 0 of AZD1222 vaccination. The CDR3 region is CASSPVGLGYTF. The CDR3 DNA reads as TGTGCCAGCTCACCCGTTGGTCTCGGCTACACCTTC.